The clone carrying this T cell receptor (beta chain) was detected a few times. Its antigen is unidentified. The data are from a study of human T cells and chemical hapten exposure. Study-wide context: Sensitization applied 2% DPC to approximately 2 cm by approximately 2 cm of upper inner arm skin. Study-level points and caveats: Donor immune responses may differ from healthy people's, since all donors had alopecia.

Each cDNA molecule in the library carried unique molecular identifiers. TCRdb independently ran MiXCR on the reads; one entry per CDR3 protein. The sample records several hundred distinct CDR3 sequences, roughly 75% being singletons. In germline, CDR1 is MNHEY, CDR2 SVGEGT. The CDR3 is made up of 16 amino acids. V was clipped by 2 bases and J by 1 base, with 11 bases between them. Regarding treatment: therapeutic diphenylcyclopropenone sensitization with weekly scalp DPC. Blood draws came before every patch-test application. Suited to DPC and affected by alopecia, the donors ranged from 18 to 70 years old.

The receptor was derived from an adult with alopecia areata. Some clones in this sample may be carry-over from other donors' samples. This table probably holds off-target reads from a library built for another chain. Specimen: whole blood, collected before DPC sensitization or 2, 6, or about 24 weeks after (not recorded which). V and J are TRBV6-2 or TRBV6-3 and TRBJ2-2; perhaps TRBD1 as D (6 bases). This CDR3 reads CASSYVRGLNTGELFF. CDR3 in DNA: TGTGCCAGCAGTTACGTCAGGGGATTGAACACCGGGGAGCTGTTTTTT.